The clone carrying this TCR beta chain was detected only once. The antigen is not known. There are 14 residues in the CDR3. Trimming removed 2 bases at V and 1 base at J, with 9 bases between. Per germline, CDR1 MNHEY and CDR2 SVGAGI. PCR amplification relied on 60 Vbeta primers (plus 13 Jbeta primers). Clones were read by immunoSEQ multiplex PCR, and TCRdb kept only the in-frame ones, dropping some. Among roughly 120,000 clones listed, around four fifths were seen once. The data stem from a study of cytomegalovirus exposure and HLA in healthy donors. Study conclusions and caveats: Roughly uniform sequencing depth across donors was assumed, possibly incorrectly. Among TCR sequences, most were rare, though some public TCRs appeared in many donors.

The TCR was taken from a man aged 25-45 years in good health and CMV-seronegative. The gene calls are TRBV6-5 and TRBJ2-7; tentative D call: TRBD1 (6 bases). Sequenced material: PBMCs. The CDR3 nucleotides read TGTGCCAGCAGTTACACGACAGGATCCTACGAGCAGTACTTC. Amino acids: CASSYTTGSYEQYF.